This entry lists 15 T cell receptor beta chains sequenced from one sample in a study of blood T cell repertoires in COVID-19 (dated by TCRdb to 2020 to 2022). The library was produced with the immunoSEQ multiplex PCR assay. TCRdb re-hosts the immuneACCESS table, in-frame sequences only. Its copies lack some clones; in the studies checked, an unresolved V gene accounts for under half of them, and the cause for the rest is not known. The sample records 100,000 to 150,000 clones, 74% of which are singletons. More than 5% of the sample lies in the top ten. Specimen: peripheral blood. The source of these receptors is a man in his sixties with acute or convalescent COVID-19.

This chain uses TRBV7-9 with TRBJ2-1; 10 bases match TRBD2. From germline, CDR1 is SEHNR and CDR2 FQNEAQ (reference sequence). The CDR3 is 15 amino acids. V shed 1 base, J shed 7 bases, and the junction held 4 bases outside the gene matches. The DNA for the CDR3 is TGTGCCAGCAGCTTAGTTAGCGGGGGGCCTAATGAGCAGTTCTTC. Its protein product is CASSLVSGGPNEQFF. Full variable domain (missing parts from reference TRBV7-9 and TRBJ2-1): DTGVSQNPRHKITKRGQNVTFRCDPISEHNRLYWYRQTLGQGPEFLTYFQNEAQLEKSRLLSDRFSAERPKGSFSTLEIQRTEQGDSAMYLCASSLVSGGPNEQFFGPGTRLTVL.

The V and J genes are TRBV27 and TRBJ2-1, with 7 bases matching TRBD1. Germline CDR1 reads MNHEY; CDR2 reads SMNVEV (reference sequence). The CDR3 contains 15 residues. V was pared by 4 bases and J by 6 bases, with 9 bases of the junction left unmatched. Written as DNA, the CDR3 is TGTGCCAGCAGTTCCGACCTGACAGGGAGCAATGAGCAGTTCTTC. It codes for CASSSDLTGSNEQFF.

This chain uses TRBV4-1 with TRBJ2-6, with D perhaps matching TRBD1 (6 bases). From germline, CDR1 is MGHRA and CDR2 YSYEKL. The CDR3 is made up of 17 amino acids. Trimming removed 2 bases from V and 0 bases from J, with 11 bases in between. CDR3 region: CASSQKTGSSGANVLTF. In DNA form, the CDR3 reads TGCGCCAGCAGCCAAAAGACAGGATCCTCTGGGGCCAACGTCCTGACTTTC.

V usage is TRBV28 and J usage is TRBJ2-7; 9 bases are a match to TRBD2. Germline loops: CDR1 MDHEN, CDR2 SYDVKM. The junction had 8 bases not matched to a gene; V was cut back by 6 bases and J by 2 bases. This CDR3 comprises 15 residues. The CDR3 DNA reads TGTGCCAGCAGCCCTGGGGGGACTAGCACCTACGAGCAGTACTTC. This encodes CASSPGGTSTYEQYF.

This CDR3 is CASSSRTAGANVLTF. The CDR3 coding sequence is TGTGCCAGCAGCTCCCGGACTGCTGGGGCCAACGTCCTGACTTTC. The chain couples TRBV7-3 to TRBJ2-6; maybe TRBD2 (5 bases). Germline lookup yields CDR1 SGHTA and CDR2 FQGTGA. The CDR3 contains 15 residues. V was shortened by 4 bases and J by 2 bases, with 9 bases between the two germline ends.

This clone was observed once. The chain couples TRBV29-1 to TRBJ2-1; 7 positions agree with TRBD2. The CDR3 extends over 14 amino acids. With 8 bases clipped from V and 4 bases from J, the junction kept 11 bases outside the gene matches. Germline CDR1 SQVTM, CDR2 ANQGSEA. CDR3 region: CSTPSVAGYNEQFF. The CDR3 DNA sequence: TGCAGCACACCCTCGGTAGCGGGTTACAATGAGCAGTTCTTC.

The chain is built from TRBV29-1 and TRBJ2-7; 9 bases map to TRBD1. Germline loops: CDR1 SQVTM, CDR2 ANQGSEA. With V trimmed by 7 bases and J by 2 bases, 3 bases remained unmatched. This CDR3 region has 12 residues. The CDR3 region is CSAGTGTYEQYF. The CDR3 DNA reads TGCAGCGCCGGGACAGGGACCTACGAGCAGTACTTC.

This rearrangement joins TRBV3-1 (or the pseudogene TRBV3-2) to TRBJ2-2, with TRBD2 as a possible D gene (6 bases). V gave up 6 bases and J gave up 1 base, with 12 bases separating them. Germline CDR1 is LGHDT and CDR2 is YNNKEL (reference sequence). This CDR3 is 15 amino acids long. As DNA, the CDR3 is TGTGCCAGCAGTTCTCTTAGCGGGAACACCGGGGAGCTGTTTTTT. It specifies CASSSLSGNTGELFF.

The chain employs TRBV6-5 and TRBJ1-1; D is unresolved. The V gene lost 10 bases and the J gene lost 2 bases, with 17 bases spanning the gap. CDR1 MNHEY and CDR2 SVGAGI come from the germline V gene. This CDR3 contains 14 residues. CDR3 coding DNA: TGTGCCACCCTTGCGAGAGGGCTAAACACTGAAGCTTTCTTT. As protein: CATLARGLNTEAFF.

This clone occurred once. This chain links TRBV7-3 with TRBJ2-3; possible D gene TRBD1, 7 bases. V was trimmed by 5 bases and J by 2 bases, leaving 17 bases between them. Germline values: CDR1 SGHTA, CDR2 FQGTGA. The CDR3 runs to 16 residues. CDR3 nucleotides: TGTGCCAGCAGCCTACGACAGGGAGGATCCACAGATACGCAGTATTTT. Protein sequence: CASSLRQGGSTDTQYF.

The chain couples TRBV24-1 to TRBJ2-7, with D possibly TRBD1 on 5 matching bases. Germline loops: CDR1 KGHDR, CDR2 SFDVKD. The CDR3 loop spans 14 amino acids. V lost 4 bases to trimming and J lost 4 bases, with 13 bases between them. CDR3 sequence: CATSDTAGAYEQYF. The CDR3 DNA reads as TGTGCCACCAGTGACACGGCTGGGGCTTACGAGCAGTACTTC.

This chain uses TRBV18 with TRBJ1-1, with D maybe TRBD1 (6 bases). Germline V gene sequence: CDR1 KGHSH, CDR2 LQKENI. The CDR3 loop spans 15 amino acids. Trimming took 2 bases from V and 7 from J, leaving 17 bases between them. The DNA for the CDR3 is TGTGCCAGCTCACCAACGGGACATAGATGGATTGAAGCTTTCTTT. Its protein is CASSPTGHRWIEAFF.

V usage is TRBV6-5 and J usage is TRBJ2-2, with a weak D call TRBD1 (6 bases). Germline CDR1 is MNHEY and CDR2 is SVGAGI. Trimming pared 6 bases from V and 4 bases from J, leaving 12 bases between. The CDR3 is 14 amino acids. The CDR3 nucleotides are TGTGCCAGCAGAAGGGACATAGCCACCGGGGAGCTGTTTTTT. As protein: CASRRDIATGELFF.

This chain joins TRBV19 and TRBJ1-1; TRBD1 might be the D (6 bases). CDR3 length: 12 residues. V dropped 6 bases and J dropped 8 bases, with 13 bases sitting between them. The germline gives CDR1 LNHDA, CDR2 SQIVND (reference sequence). The CDR3 nucleotides read TGTGCCAGTAGGTTGAGGGGGTTCGAAGCTTTCTTT. It encodes CASRLRGFEAFF.

The chain combines TRBV3-1 (or the pseudogene TRBV3-2) with TRBJ1-1, with D tentatively TRBD1 (6 bases). Trimming took 2 bases from V and 5 from J, leaving 6 bases between them. CDR1 is LGHDT and CDR2 is YNNKEL in the germline V gene (reference sequence). The CDR3 is 12 residues long. In DNA form, the CDR3 reads TGTGCCAGCAGCCAACAGGGGACTGAAGCTTTCTTT. This codes for CASSQQGTEAFF.